This TCR beta chain is drawn from a study of a mutant IDH1 vaccine in newly diagnosed glioma (TCRdb year 2021). Regarding the research as a whole: In the chemotherapy-containing groups, vaccination started alongside temozolomide cycles, whereas in patients who had radiotherapy alone it started 4-6 weeks after radiotherapy. Of the roughly 34 treated patients, roughly 60% were male and roughly 38% were female, and a mean age of around 40 years was recorded. Prior to enrollment, standard therapy consisting of radiotherapy alone, temozolomide alone, or radiochemotherapy with temozolomide had been administered to patients, with the combination being received by most patients. Visit V12 was the week-35 safety follow-up and visit V13 was the week-47 end of study. Peripheral blood was collected at six visits: V03 (baseline), V05, V07, V10, V12 and V13. For exploratory analyses, longitudinal TCRB deep sequencing was carried out in 25 to 30 treated patients wherever samples were available.

Read against the paper, the sample's time point label means: week 47, end of study. Each vaccine dose, consisting of 300 ug of a 20-mer mutant IDH1 peptide in Montanide, was administered subcutaneously with topical imiquimod. Patients were given eight vaccinations, in weeks 1, 3, 5, 7, 11, 15, 19 and 23, which matched visits V03 through V10. All donors had newly diagnosed IDH1-mutant astrocytomas of WHO grade 3 or 4 that showed loss of nuclear ATRX. The samples were drawn from NOA16, a multicentre, single-arm, open-label phase I trial in Germany that tested a mutant IDH1 peptide vaccine in humans for the first time. Genomic DNA for TCRB sequencing was extracted from EDTA blood using the DNeasy Blood and Tissue Kit. To note about this clone: This clone's antigen is unknown. Per-nucleotide qualities are absent, and no much larger clonotype sits a single base away.

Paper-wide results and their limitations: Changes in the top peripheral T cell clonotypes picked up by TCRB sequencing did not appear to be linked to pseudoprogression. Across multiple MHC alleles, vaccine-induced immune responses were seen in around 93% of patients. It was noted by the authors that analyses of patient blood samples could not be reproduced owing to sample limitations. Selection of PBMC samples for TCRB deep sequencing was based on availability.

The method was the immunoSEQ multiplex PCR assay. The hsTCRB Kit was used according to the manufacturer's protocol to amplify rearranged TCR beta chain sequences. An Illumina MiSeq was used to sequence the TCRB libraries. On the authors' methods: The proprietary platform of the kit vendor was used for demultiplexing, trimming and gene mapping. TCRdb retrieved this table from immuneACCESS and kept in-frame rearrangements only. Not all clones are present; in checked studies, unresolved V genes account for under half, and no reason is known for the remainder. V, J and clone size are taken as reported in that table, and D and trimming were inferred from the DNA itself. The sample table holds about 50,000 clones, of which about three quarters were seen once. The ten largest clones represent less than 5% of the sample. V gives up 2 bases and J gives up 5 bases, and the segment between their germline ends measures 14 bases. Counted from cysteine to phenylalanine, this CDR3 has 15 amino acids. Only CDR3 DNA remains: 45 bases, in frame from the first base. The germline V gene provides CDR1 MNHNS and CDR2 SASEGT.

Sequences were derived from PBMCs, sampled from a glioma patient whose treatment included an IDH1 peptide vaccine. The chain couples TRBV6-1 to TRBJ2-3; the D region possibly corresponds to TRBD2 (6 bases align). The clonotype originates from a woman aged 40 to 50 with glioma. Some clones in this sample may be carry-over from other donors' samples. The CDR3 corresponds to CASSEPGTRGDTQYF. The DNA sequence is as follows: TGTGCCAGCAGTGAACCCGGGACTCGGGGAGATACGCAGTATTTT.